The 32 T cell receptor beta chains below were found in one sample sequenced in a study of T cells in localized non-small cell lung cancer. Libraries were prepared by immunoSEQ multiplex PCR; TCRdb keeps only in-frame clonotypes and omits some of them. The table lists 20,000 to 25,000 clones, 88% of them singletons. This material consisted of PBMCs, taken before any cancer treatment. These receptors were collected from a man aged 35 to 70 with stage II squamous cell lung carcinoma.

This clone was detected a few times. This sequence joins TRBV7-2 and TRBJ1-5, with 9 bases aligning to TRBD1. From germline, CDR1 is SGHTA and CDR2 FQGNSA. The CDR3 consists of 14 residues. After removal of 5 bases from V and 5 bases from J, the junction contained 4 bases not matched to a gene. CDR3 in DNA: TGTGCCAGCAGCACAGGGGGCGCAGATCAGCCCCAGCATTTT. It translates to CASSTGGADQPQHF.

V usage is TRBV2 and J usage is TRBJ1-2; D not certain. The germline gives CDR1 SNHLY, CDR2 FYNNEI. This CDR3 is built from 12 residues. The ends were cut back, 2 bases at V and 2 bases at J, with 3 bases in the middle. CDR3 residues: CASSEQNYGYTF. CDR3 sequence (DNA): TGTGCCAGCAGTGAACAGAACTATGGCTACACCTTC.

The DNA for the CDR3 is TGTGCCAGCTCACCTAATTTCGGACAGGGGAGGGGGAATCGCTATGGCTACACCTTC. Its translation: CASSPNFGQGRGNRYGYTF. The J gene is TRBJ1-2, the V gene TRBV18; 9 bases align to TRBD1. The V and J ends lost 3 bases and 4 bases, in that order; junction bases with no gene match: 18. The germline V gene has CDR1 KGHSH and CDR2 LQKENI. The CDR3 covers 19 residues.

V is TRBV10-3 and J is TRBJ1-1; tentative D call: TRBD1 (5 bases). Per germline, CDR1 ENHRY and CDR2 SYGVKD. The CDR3 totals 11 residues. The CDR3 DNA reads TGTGCTCGGAGGGGCGGCACTGAAGCTTTCTTT. It codes for CARRGGTEAFF.

The chain carries TRBV9 and TRBJ2-1, with 9 nucleotides matching TRBD1. The CDR3 spans 15 residues. Losses at the gene ends were 3 bases for V and 6 bases for J; bases not matched to a gene: 7. CDR1 is SGDLS, CDR2 YYNGEE, per germline. The CDR3 DNA sequence: TGTGCCAGCAGCGCTCGGGACAGGGTCCCCAATGAGCAGTTCTTC. The encoded protein is CASSARDRVPNEQFF.

The chain joins TRBV13 to TRBJ1-2, with TRBD1 identical over 10 bases. Germline CDR1 and CDR2: PRHDT and FYEKMQ (reference sequence). The ends lost 5 bases at V and 7 bases at J; junction bases unmatched: 10. The CDR3 runs to 15 residues. Written as DNA, the CDR3 is TGTGCCAGCAGCCAGAGGGGGGACAGGGGAGGTGGCTACACCTTC. Its protein is CASSQRGDRGGGYTF.

On this clone: In the same sample, other DNA sequences code for this CDR3. The J gene is TRBJ1-2, the V gene TRBV5-6, with D maybe TRBD1 (6 bases). The CDR3 is made up of 13 amino acids. Trimming removed 4 bases from V and 8 bases from J, with 15 bases in between. Germline V lookup: CDR1 SGHDT, CDR2 YYEEEE. In DNA form, the CDR3 reads TGTGCCAGCAGCCCAGACAGGTCAAGAGGCTACACCTTC. It codes for CASSPDRSRGYTF.

This sequence joins TRBV19 and TRBJ1-2; D might be TRBD1 (5 bases). The CDR3 runs to 13 residues. Per the germline V gene, CDR1 is LNHDA and CDR2 is SQIVND (reference sequence). V dropped 8 bases and J dropped 6 bases, with 16 bases sitting between them. The CDR3 bases are TGTGCCAGTGCGAGATGGGGGTGGGATGGCTACACCTTC. Amino acid sequence: CASARWGWDGYTF.

The chain combines TRBV23-1 with TRBJ2-3, with 8 bases matching TRBD2. TRBV23-1 is known as an ORF, though its function is uncertain. The CDR3 consists of 15 residues. The trim removed 6 bases at V and 6 bases at J, leaving 11 bases unmatched. CDR3 amino acids: CASSRSGSRGDTQYF. For the CDR3, the DNA is TGCGCCAGCAGCCGCAGCGGGAGTCGGGGGGATACGCAGTATTTT.

CDR3 region: CASSLPTGGVEKLFF. The CDR3 nucleotides are TGTGCCAGCAGCCTACCGACAGGGGGGGTTGAAAAACTGTTTTTT. The chain links TRBV7-2 to TRBJ1-4; 9 bases align to TRBD1. The CDR3 has 15 residues. In germline, CDR1 is SGHTA, CDR2 FQGNSA. The V gene end was trimmed by 5 bases and the J gene end by 7 bases; junction bases not matched to a gene: 8.

V usage is TRBV5-5 and J usage is TRBJ2-5; 8 bases line up with TRBD2. CDR3 length: 18 residues. The ends lost 2 bases at V and 1 base at J; junction bases unmatched: 13. CDR1 and CDR2 (germline): SGHKS, YYEKEE (reference sequence). The CDR3 DNA follows: TGTGCCAGCAGCTTCAAATCCCCCGTAGCGGGGAGCCAAGAGACCCAGTACTTC. This sequence encodes CASSFKSPVAGSQETQYF.

The V gene is TRBV4-3, the J gene TRBJ1-2; D is perhaps TRBD1 (5 bases). V lost 0 bases to trimming and J lost 2 bases, with 10 bases between them. CDR3 length equals 15 residues. Germline-derived CDR1 and CDR2 are LGHNA and YSLEER. The CDR3 loop reads CASSQDYRSNYGYTF. The CDR3 nucleotides read TGCGCCAGCAGCCAAGACTACAGGTCGAACTATGGCTACACCTTC.

The chain uses TRBV18 and TRBJ2-1; 7 bases line up with TRBD1. V shed 3 bases, J shed 7 bases, and the junction held 15 bases outside the gene matches. Germline V gene data show CDR1 as KGHSH and CDR2 as LQKENI. CDR3 length equals 17 residues. CDR3 sequence: CASSPTMMQGTENEQFF. CDR3 DNA sequence: TGTGCCAGCTCACCTACAATGATGCAGGGGACAGAGAATGAGCAGTTCTTC.

The chain employs TRBV28 and TRBJ1-1; D possibly corresponds to TRBD1 (6 bases). The V gene lost 5 bases and the J gene lost 1 base, with 20 bases spanning the gap. The CDR3 runs to 17 residues. Germline CDR1 is MDHEN and CDR2 is SYDVKM. CDR3 sequence: CASSLDAGEGGNTEAFF. The DNA for the CDR3 is TGTGCCAGCAGTCTGGACGCCGGGGAAGGGGGGAACACTGAAGCTTTCTTT.

The V and J genes are TRBV5-6 and TRBJ2-5, with D possibly TRBD1 on 5 matching bases. CDR1 and CDR2 (germline): SGHDT, YYEEEE. Trimming removed 0 bases from V and 3 bases from J, with 15 bases in between. The CDR3 loop spans 16 amino acids. In DNA form, the CDR3 reads TGTGCCAGCAGCTTGGGTCAGGGCACCACAGAAGAGACCCAGTACTTC. Protein product: CASSLGQGTTEETQYF.

The V gene is TRBV7-9, the J gene TRBJ1-5, with D hard to call. Trimming pared 2 bases from V and 10 bases from J, leaving 6 bases between. CDR1 and CDR2 from the germline V gene are SEHNR and FQNEAQ (reference sequence). The CDR3 runs 11 residues. Written as DNA, the CDR3 is TGTGCCAGCAGCTTAAGGTTACCCCAGCATTTT. Its translation: CASSLRLPQHF.

V is TRBV18 and J is TRBJ2-5, with a possible D match to TRBD1 (5 bases). The CDR3 consists of 14 residues. V shed 6 bases and J shed 2 bases, with 13 bases lying between them. Germline CDR1 reads KGHSH; CDR2 reads LQKENI. The CDR3 DNA sequence: TGTGCCAGCTCCCCGACGACAGAGCAAGAGACCCAGTACTTC. This encodes CASSPTTEQETQYF.

The chain carries TRBV5-8 and TRBJ2-2, with 11 bases that match TRBD2. Per the germline V gene, CDR1 is SGHTS and CDR2 is YDEGEE. After removal of 4 bases from V and 4 bases from J, the junction contained 6 bases not matched to a gene. This CDR3 comprises 16 residues. This chain's CDR3 is CASSIGLAGSTGELFF. The CDR3 bases are TGTGCCAGCAGCATTGGACTAGCGGGCTCCACCGGGGAGCTGTTTTTT.

The V gene is TRBV6-5, the J gene TRBJ1-2, with a tentative D call TRBD1 (5 bases). The CDR3 spans 13 residues. Trimming cost V 6 bases and J 6 bases, with 14 bases left between them. Per the germline V gene, CDR1 is MNHEY and CDR2 is SVGAGI. The CDR3 is CASSPPPGHGYTF. The DNA of the CDR3 is TGTGCCAGCAGCCCCCCGCCAGGGCATGGCTACACCTTC.

This chain links TRBV27 with TRBJ2-4; D is perhaps TRBD2 (5 bases). CDR1 is MNHEY and CDR2 is SMNVEV in the germline V gene (reference sequence). V dropped 4 bases and J dropped 6 bases, with 7 bases sitting between them. The CDR3 has 12 residues. CDR3 sequence (DNA): TGTGCCAGCAGTTCCGGACTAAACATTCAGTACTTC. This encodes CASSSGLNIQYF.

As DNA, the CDR3 is TGCGCCAGCGGGGGGACAGGGGCGGGAGAGACCCAGTACTTC. Protein product: CASGGTGAGETQYF. The gene calls are TRBV10-2 and TRBJ2-5; 10 positions match TRBD1. The CDR3 runs to 14 residues. V shed 8 bases, J shed 4 bases, and the junction held 7 bases outside the gene matches. CDR1 and CDR2 from the germline V gene are WSHSY and SAAADI.

V gene TRBV11-2 combines with J gene TRBJ1-1; D possibly corresponds to TRBD1 (6 bases). The CDR3 has 16 amino acids. CDR1 is SGHAT, CDR2 FQNNGV, per germline. V was trimmed by 0 bases and J by 0 bases, leaving 11 bases between them. The DNA for the CDR3 is TGTGCCAGCAGCTTAGATCGCCCAGGGGTGAACACTGAAGCTTTCTTT. Protein sequence: CASSLDRPGVNTEAFF. The full variable domain, in which reference TRBV11-2 and TRBJ1-1 provide the parts outside the CDR3, is EAGVAQSPRYKIIEKRQSVAFWCNPISGHATLYWYQQILGQGPKLLIQFQNNGVVDDSQLPKDRFSAERLKGVDSTLKIQPAKLEDSAVYLCASSLDRPGVNTEAFFGQGTRLTVV.

This chain joins TRBV20-1 and TRBJ2-1; D unclear. Trimming took off 4 bases at V and 3 bases at J, with 1 base between the two ends. This CDR3 spans 10 amino acids. Germline V gene lookup returns CDR1 DFQATT and CDR2 SNEGSKA (reference sequence). CDR3 residues: CSANYNEQFF. CDR3 DNA sequence: TGCAGTGCTAACTACAATGAGCAGTTCTTC.

This rearrangement joins TRBV7-6 to TRBJ1-1; D is unclear. CDR3 length equals 13 residues. V lost 1 base and J 1 base, leaving 4 bases between the germline ends. In germline, CDR1 is SGHVS, CDR2 FNYEAQ. The CDR3 reads CASSLGRNTEAFF. DNA for the CDR3: TGTGCCAGCAGCTTAGGCAGGAACACTGAAGCTTTCTTT. Variable domain in full (rest from reference TRBV7-6 and TRBJ1-1): GAGVSQSPRYKVTKRGQDVALRCDPISGHVSLYWYRQALGQGPEFLTYFNYEAQQDKSGLPNDRFSAERPEGSISTLTIQRTEQRDSAMYRCASSLGRNTEAFFGQGTRLTVV.

This chain links TRBV7-9 with TRBJ2-6; D not certain. The CDR3 sequence is 14 residues long. The germline V gene encodes CDR1 SEHNR and CDR2 FQNEAQ (reference sequence). Between the trimmed V and J ends, which lost 5 bases and 0 bases, there was a span of 5 bases. The CDR3 sequence: CASSDLSGANVLTF. CDR3 DNA: TGTGCCAGCAGCGACCTCTCTGGGGCCAACGTCCTGACTTTC. Filled out from reference TRBV7-9 and TRBJ2-6, the complete variable domain reads DTGVSQNPRHKITKRGQNVTFRCDPISEHNRLYWYRQTLGQGPEFLTYFQNEAQLEKSRLLSDRFSAERPKGSFSTLEIQRTEQGDSAMYLCASSDLSGANVLTFGAGSRLTVL.

V and J are TRBV11-3 and TRBJ2-1; a possible D gene is TRBD2 (6 bases). The CDR3 consists of 18 residues. Germline V gene sequence: CDR1 SGHNT, CDR2 YENEEA. Deletions cut 3 bases from V and 6 bases from J, with 24 bases between. The CDR3 nucleotides are TGTGCCAGCAGCTTGTGGTCCGGGGTAGCTAGCGTGGGCAATGAGCAGTTCTTC. As protein: CASSLWSGVASVGNEQFF. The full variable domain, rest sourced from reference TRBV11-3 and TRBJ2-1, is EAGVVQSPRYKIIEKKQPVAFWCNPISGHNTLYWYLQNLGQGPELLIRYENEEAVDDSQLPKDRFSAERLKGVDSTLKIQPAELGDSAVYLCASSLWSGVASVGNEQFFGPGTRLTVL.

The DNA of the CDR3 is TGTGCCAGCAGTAAACCGGGACTAGCGGATTACAATGAGCAGTTCTTC. Encoded protein: CASSKPGLADYNEQFF. This chain uses TRBV2 with TRBJ2-1; 11 bases align to TRBD2. Germline V CDR1 and CDR2: SNHLY, FYNNEI. The ends lost 5 bases at V and 4 bases at J; junction bases unmatched: 7. The CDR3 is 16 amino acids.

This clone has a single count. The chain has TRBV19 and TRBJ2-3; 7 nucleotides agree with TRBD1. The V segment lost 5 bases and the J segment 6 bases; nucleotides outside the gene matches: 17. Per germline, CDR1 LNHDA and CDR2 SQIVND (reference sequence). The CDR3 consists of 17 residues. The CDR3 spells CASSPWGQPKTGDTQYF. CDR3 nucleotides: TGTGCCAGTAGTCCGTGGGGACAGCCTAAAACGGGGGATACGCAGTATTTT.

The chain employs TRBV5-4 and TRBJ1-1; D remains unclear. The germline V gene has CDR1 SGHNT and CDR2 YYREEE (reference sequence). The germline V and J ends were trimmed by 2 bases and 3 bases, with 5 bases remaining between them. The CDR3 is made up of 12 amino acids. CDR3 loop: CASSFGYTEAFF. CDR3 in DNA: TGTGCCAGCAGCTTCGGGTACACTGAAGCTTTCTTT.

The chain couples TRBV5-4 to TRBJ2-3, with D unclear. The germline CDR1 and CDR2 sequences are SGHNT and YYREEE (reference sequence). This CDR3 comprises 13 residues. V lost 0 bases and J 6 bases, leaving 8 bases between the germline ends. Here the CDR3 DNA reads TGTGCCAGCAGCTTGGATCAGGCCGATACGCAGTATTTT. Protein product: CASSLDQADTQYF.

This chain uses TRBV5-6 with TRBJ2-4; D unclear. There are 12 residues in the CDR3. CDR1 and CDR2 from the germline V gene are SGHDT and YYEEEE. V lost 5 bases and J lost 3, with 6 bases in between. CDR3 region: CASSGGKNIQYF. CDR3 nucleotide sequence: TGTGCCAGCAGTGGTGGCAAAAACATTCAGTACTTC.

The rearrangement joins TRBV5-6 to TRBJ2-1; 9 nucleotides match TRBD2. Germline CDR1 reads SGHDT; CDR2 reads YYEEEE. CDR3 length: 15 amino acids. V shed 4 bases, J shed 2 bases, and the junction held 4 bases outside the gene matches. The CDR3 region is CASSAGTSPYNEQFF. CDR3 DNA sequence: TGTGCCAGCAGCGCGGGGACTAGCCCCTACAATGAGCAGTTCTTC.